The present T cell receptor (beta chain) was sequenced within a study of human T cells and chemical hapten exposure. Across the whole study: Sensitization applied 2% DPC to approximately 2 cm by approximately 2 cm of upper inner arm skin.

TCRdb recomputed calls from the RACE reads with MiXCR, one row per CDR3 protein. The sample contains 330,000 or so distinct CDR3 sequences, about 6% of which appear only once. The CDR3 length is 16 residues. After removal of 5 bases from V and 6 bases from J, the junction contained 10 bases not matched to a gene. Germline V gives CDR1 KGHSH, CDR2 LQKENI. Time point denoted: patch test 2, 6 weeks after DPC sensitization. Treatment indicated: therapeutic diphenylcyclopropenone sensitization with weekly scalp DPC. The authors extracted total RNA from unfractionated whole blood. This TCR derives from a woman under 30 with alopecia areata. Some clones in this sample may be carry-over from other donors' samples. This chain uses TRBV18 with TRBJ2-1, with TRBD1 matching 10 bases. The sequences come from whole blood, collected in connection with sensitization to the hapten diphenylcyclopropenone (DPC). The CDR3 DNA is TGTGCCAGCTCATCGAGACAGGGGGCGCTGGGCAATGAGCAGTTCTTC. The encoded protein is CASSSRQGALGNEQFF.